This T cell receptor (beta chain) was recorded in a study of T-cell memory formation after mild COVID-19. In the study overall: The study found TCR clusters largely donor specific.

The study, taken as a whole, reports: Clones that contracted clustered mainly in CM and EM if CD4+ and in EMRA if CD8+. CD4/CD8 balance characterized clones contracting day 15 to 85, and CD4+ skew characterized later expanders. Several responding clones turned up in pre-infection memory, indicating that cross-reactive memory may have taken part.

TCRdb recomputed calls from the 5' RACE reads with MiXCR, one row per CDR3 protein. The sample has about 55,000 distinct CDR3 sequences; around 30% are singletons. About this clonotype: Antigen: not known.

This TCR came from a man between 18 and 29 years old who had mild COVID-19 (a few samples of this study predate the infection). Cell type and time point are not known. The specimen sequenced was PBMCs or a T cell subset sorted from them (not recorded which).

The CDR3 nucleotides are TGTGCCAGTAGTACAGGGGAGGGAACCTACAATGAGCAGTTCTTC. Translating gives CASSTGEGTYNEQFF. The V gene is TRBV19, the J gene TRBJ2-1; possible D gene TRBD2, 7 bases. Per germline, CDR1 LNHDA and CDR2 SQIVND (reference sequence). With 4 bases removed from V and 2 bases from J, the gap between germline ends came to 12 bases. This CDR3 is 15 amino acids long.